What follows are 5 T cell receptor beta chains derived from one specimen sequenced in a study of technical replicates of blood from several donors. Here immunoSEQ multiplex PCR was the method, and the copy in TCRdb shows in-frame clones only, minus some. The table has more than 45,000 clones, roughly 89% seen once. The sequenced material came from PBMCs. Receptor source: a human donor in good health. Some clones in this sample may be carry-over from other donors' samples.

The chain joins TRBV27 to TRBJ2-4; 13 nucleotides line up with TRBD2. Per the germline V gene, CDR1 is MNHEY and CDR2 is SMNVEV (reference sequence). Losses at the gene ends were 5 bases for V and 9 bases for J; bases not matched to a gene: 7. The CDR3 contains 15 residues. CDR3 DNA: TGTGCCAGCAGTCGTGTTACTAGCGGGGGGGGCATTCAGTACTTC. Protein: CASSRVTSGGGIQYF.

The rearrangement uses TRBV15 and TRBJ1-1; D not resolved. The CDR3 extends over 14 amino acids. Germline V CDR1 and CDR2: LNHNV, YYDKDF (reference sequence). The V and J ends lost 4 bases and 4 bases respectively, with 13 bases between them. CDR3 residues: CATSTAGRSTEAFF. The CDR3 nucleotides are TGTGCCACCAGCACAGCTGGGAGGTCCACTGAAGCTTTCTTT.

J is TRBJ1-1 and V is TRBV20-1; 8 bases match TRBD1. This CDR3 spans 11 amino acids. Germline assignment: CDR1 DFQATT and CDR2 SNEGSKA (reference sequence). V was clipped by 6 bases and J by 5 bases; unmatched bases: 2. The CDR3 bases are TGCAGTGCGGACAGGGAGACTGAAGCTTTCTTT. Amino acid sequence: CSADRETEAFF.

The gene calls are TRBV7-9 and TRBJ1-6, with 11 bases that match TRBD1. CDR3 length: 15 amino acids. Germline V CDR1 and CDR2: SEHNR, FQNEAQ (reference sequence). V gave up 7 bases and J gave up 9 bases; unmatched junction bases: 8. CDR3 sequence (DNA): TGTGCCAGCACCCGTCCCGGGACAGGGGGTTCACCCCTCCACTTT. It encodes CASTRPGTGGSPLHF. Full variable domain (remainder filled in from reference TRBV7-9 and TRBJ1-6): DTGVSQNPRHKITKRGQNVTFRCDPISEHNRLYWYRQTLGQGPEFLTYFQNEAQLEKSRLLSDRFSAERPKGSFSTLEIQRTEQGDSAMYLCASTRPGTGGSPLHFGNGTRLTVT.

V and J are TRBV27 and TRBJ2-2, with D possibly being TRBD1 (6 bases). Germline CDR1 and CDR2: MNHEY and SMNVEV (reference sequence). The CDR3 is made up of 14 amino acids. V lost 2 bases to trimming and J lost 5 bases, with 9 bases between them. In DNA, the CDR3 is TGTGCCAGCAGTTTAACAGGGAAGACCGGGGAGCTGTTTTTT. This codes for CASSLTGKTGELFF.